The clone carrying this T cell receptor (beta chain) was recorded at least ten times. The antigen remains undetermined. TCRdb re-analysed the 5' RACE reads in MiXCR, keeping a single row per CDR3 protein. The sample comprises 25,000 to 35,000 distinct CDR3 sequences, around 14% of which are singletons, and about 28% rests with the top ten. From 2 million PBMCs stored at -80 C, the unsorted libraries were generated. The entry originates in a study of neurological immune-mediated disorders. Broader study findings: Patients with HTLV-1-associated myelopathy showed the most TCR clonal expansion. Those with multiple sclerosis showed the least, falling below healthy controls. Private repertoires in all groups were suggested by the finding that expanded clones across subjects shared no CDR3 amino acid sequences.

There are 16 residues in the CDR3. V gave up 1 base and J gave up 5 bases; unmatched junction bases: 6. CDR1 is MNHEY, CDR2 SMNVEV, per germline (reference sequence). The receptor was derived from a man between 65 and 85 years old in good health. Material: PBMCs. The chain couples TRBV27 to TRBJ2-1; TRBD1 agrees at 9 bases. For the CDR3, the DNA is TGTGCCAGCAGTTTATACCGGGACAGGGTGAACAATGAGCAGTTCTTC. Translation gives CASSLYRDRVNNEQFF.